Only a few counts were recorded for the clone carrying this T cell receptor (beta chain). Its antigen is still unknown. The CDR3 is 15 residues long. CDR1 and CDR2 (germline): DFQATT, SNEGSKA (reference sequence). The germline V and J ends were trimmed by 0 bases and 7 bases, with 18 bases remaining between them. TCRdb fed the reads into MiXCR, producing one record per CDR3 protein. This table holds about 320,000 distinct CDR3 sequences, around a tenth found once. The data belong to a study of T cell repertoires in cytomegalovirus infection. Turning to the study itself: TCR beta signatures that were public indicated CMV infection and matching HLA type. Overall study results and limits: CMV-specific TCR beta clonotypes restricted by HLA-C dominated the ex vivo response. Individuals carrying CMV plus the relevant HLA were identified by cumulative frequency of public TCR beta families.

The sample comprised PBMCs. This clonotype originated in a human donor in good health (CMV status not recorded). Some clones in this sample may be carry-over from other donors' samples. The chain is built from TRBV20-1 and TRBJ1-2; tentative D call: TRBD1 (6 bases). The CDR3: CSARDQGQGGIGYTF. CDR3 nucleotides: TGCAGTGCTAGAGATCAGGGGCAGGGAGGGATTGGCTACACCTTC.